This TCR beta chain was retrieved from a study of blood T cell repertoires in COVID-19. The data were produced by immunoSEQ multiplex PCR, yet TCRdb's version contains in-frame clones alone and is incomplete. The repertoire holds roughly 230,000 clones, with around 84% as singletons. After removal of 9 bases from V and 3 bases from J, the junction contained 2 bases not matched to a gene. This CDR3 is 12 amino acids long. CDR1 LNHDA and CDR2 SQIVND come from the germline V gene (reference sequence). The participants were between roughly 18 and 89 years old and came from 20 to 30 US areas. Within 2 weeks of study entry, exposed participants had contacted a PCR-confirmed or clinician-diagnosed COVID-19 case.

The material sequenced was PBMCs or T cells enriched from blood (not recorded which). This chain links TRBV19 with TRBJ2-3; 8 bases map to TRBD2. This clonotype was obtained from a woman aged 50 to 65 who had been exposed to COVID-19. The DNA for the CDR3 is TGTGCCAGCGGGGGGGCGACAGATACGCAGTATTTT. This encodes CASGGATDTQYF.